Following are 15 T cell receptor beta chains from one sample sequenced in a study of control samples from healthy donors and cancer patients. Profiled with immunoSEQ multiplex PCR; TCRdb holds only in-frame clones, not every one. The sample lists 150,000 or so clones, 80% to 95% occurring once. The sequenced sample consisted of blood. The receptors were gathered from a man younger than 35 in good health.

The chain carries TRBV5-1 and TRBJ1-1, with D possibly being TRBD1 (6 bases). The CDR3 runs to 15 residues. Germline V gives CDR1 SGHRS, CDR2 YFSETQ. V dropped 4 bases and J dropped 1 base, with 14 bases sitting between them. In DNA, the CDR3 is TGCGCCAGCAGCGTCACCGGGACAAAGAACACTGAAGCTTTCTTT. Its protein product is CASSVTGTKNTEAFF. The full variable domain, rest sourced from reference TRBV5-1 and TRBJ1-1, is KAGVTQTPRYLIKTRGQQVTLSCSPISGHRSVSWYQQTPGQGLQFLFEYFSETQRNKGNFPGRFSGRQFSNSRSEMNVSTLELGDSALYLCASSVTGTKNTEAFFGQGTRLTVV.

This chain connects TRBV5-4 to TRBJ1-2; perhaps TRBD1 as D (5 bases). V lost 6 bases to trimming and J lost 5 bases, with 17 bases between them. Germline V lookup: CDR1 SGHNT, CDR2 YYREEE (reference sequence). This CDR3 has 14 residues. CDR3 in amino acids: CASTPRDSQYGYTF. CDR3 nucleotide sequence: TGTGCCAGCACCCCCAGAGACAGCCAGTATGGCTACACCTTC. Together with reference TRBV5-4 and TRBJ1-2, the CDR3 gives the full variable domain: ETGVTQSPTHLIKTRGQQVTLRCSSQSGHNTVSWYQQALGQGPQFIFQYYREEENGRGNFPPRFSGLQFPNYSSELNVNALELDDSALYLCASTPRDSQYGYTFGSGTRLTVV.

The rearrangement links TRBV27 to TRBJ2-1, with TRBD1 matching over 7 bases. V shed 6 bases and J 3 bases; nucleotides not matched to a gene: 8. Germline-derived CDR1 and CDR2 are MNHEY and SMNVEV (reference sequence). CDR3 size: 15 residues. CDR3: CASSPRAGGYNEQFF. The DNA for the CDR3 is TGTGCCAGCAGCCCTCGGGCAGGGGGCTACAATGAGCAGTTCTTC.

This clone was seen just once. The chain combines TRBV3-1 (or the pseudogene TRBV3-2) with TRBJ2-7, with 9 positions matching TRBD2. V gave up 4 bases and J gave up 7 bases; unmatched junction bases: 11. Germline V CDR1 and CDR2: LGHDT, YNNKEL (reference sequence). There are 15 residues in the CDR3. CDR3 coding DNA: TGTGCCAGCAGCCTGGGGACTAGCCGGAAAGATGAGCAGTACTTC. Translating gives CASSLGTSRKDEQYF.

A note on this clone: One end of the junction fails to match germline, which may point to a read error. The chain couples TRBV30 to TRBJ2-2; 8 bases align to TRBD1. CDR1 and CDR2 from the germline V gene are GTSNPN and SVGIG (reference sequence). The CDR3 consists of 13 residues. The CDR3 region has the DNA TGTGCATGGAACCAGGGGGCGACCGGGGAGCTGTTTTTT. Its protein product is CAWNQGATGELFF.

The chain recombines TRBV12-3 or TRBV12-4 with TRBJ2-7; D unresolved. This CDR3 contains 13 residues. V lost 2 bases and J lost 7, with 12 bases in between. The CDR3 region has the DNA TGTGCCAGCAGTTTAACCCGGGCCGGTGAGCAGTACTTC. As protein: CASSLTRAGEQYF.

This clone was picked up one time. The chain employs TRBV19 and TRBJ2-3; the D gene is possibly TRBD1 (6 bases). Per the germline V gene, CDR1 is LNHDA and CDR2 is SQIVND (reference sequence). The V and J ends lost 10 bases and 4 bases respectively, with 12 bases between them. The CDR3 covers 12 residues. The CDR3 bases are TGTGCCACCGGACAGCCCTCAGATACGCAGTATTTT. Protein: CATGQPSDTQYF.

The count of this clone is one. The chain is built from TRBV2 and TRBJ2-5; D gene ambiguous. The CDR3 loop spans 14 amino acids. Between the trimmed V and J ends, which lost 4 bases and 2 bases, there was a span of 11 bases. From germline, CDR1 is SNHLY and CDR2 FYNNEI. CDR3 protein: CASSAGSLQETQYF. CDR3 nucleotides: TGTGCCAGCAGTGCGGGCAGTTTGCAAGAGACCCAGTACTTC.

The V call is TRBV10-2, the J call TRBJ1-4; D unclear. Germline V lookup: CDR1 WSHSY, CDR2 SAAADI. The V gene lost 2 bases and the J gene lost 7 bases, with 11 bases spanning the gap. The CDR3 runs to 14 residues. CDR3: CASSEPQAVEKLFF. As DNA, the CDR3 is TGCGCCAGCAGTGAGCCCCAGGCGGTTGAAAAACTGTTTTTT.

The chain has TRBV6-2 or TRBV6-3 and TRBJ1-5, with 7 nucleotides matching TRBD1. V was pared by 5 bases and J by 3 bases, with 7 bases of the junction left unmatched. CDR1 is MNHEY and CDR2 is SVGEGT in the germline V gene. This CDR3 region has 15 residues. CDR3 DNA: TGTGCCAGCAGTACCCCCCAGGGGGTCAATCAGCCCCAGCATTTT. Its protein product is CASSTPQGVNQPQHF.

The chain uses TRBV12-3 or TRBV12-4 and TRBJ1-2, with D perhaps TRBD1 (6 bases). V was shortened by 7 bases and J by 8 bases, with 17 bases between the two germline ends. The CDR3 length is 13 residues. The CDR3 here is CASINREVVGYTF. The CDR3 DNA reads TGTGCCAGCATCAACAGGGAGGTGGTCGGCTACACCTTC.

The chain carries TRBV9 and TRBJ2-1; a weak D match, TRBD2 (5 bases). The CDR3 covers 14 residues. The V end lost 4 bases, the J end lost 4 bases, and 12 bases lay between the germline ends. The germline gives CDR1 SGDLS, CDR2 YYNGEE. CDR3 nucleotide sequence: TGTGCCAGCAGCCCTCGGACTGAATACAATGAGCAGTTCTTC. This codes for CASSPRTEYNEQFF.

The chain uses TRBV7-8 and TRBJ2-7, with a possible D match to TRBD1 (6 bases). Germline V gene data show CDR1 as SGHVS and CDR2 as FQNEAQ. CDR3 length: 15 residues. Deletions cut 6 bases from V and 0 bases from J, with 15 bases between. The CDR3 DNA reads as TGTGCCAGCAGTAAACGGGCAGGGGTCTCCTACGAGCAGTACTTC. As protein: CASSKRAGVSYEQYF.

The CDR3 protein is CASSPPGTGWVNTEAFF. The CDR3 DNA sequence: TGTGCCAGCAGTCCCCCGGGGACAGGGTGGGTGAACACTGAAGCTTTCTTT. The gene calls are TRBV28 and TRBJ1-1; TRBD1 aligns across 9 bases. Germline V gene lookup returns CDR1 MDHEN and CDR2 SYDVKM. V gave up 5 bases and J gave up 0 bases; unmatched junction bases: 10. The CDR3 consists of 17 residues.

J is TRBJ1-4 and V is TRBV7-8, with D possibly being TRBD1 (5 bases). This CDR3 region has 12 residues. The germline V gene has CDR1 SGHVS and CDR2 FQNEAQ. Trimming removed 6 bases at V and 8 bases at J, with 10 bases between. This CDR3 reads CASSRRGEKLFF. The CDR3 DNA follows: TGTGCCAGCAGTCGTCGGGGGGAAAAACTGTTTTTT.